The 26 T cell receptor beta chains reported below all come from one sample, sequenced in a study of CD8+ T cells in alopecia areata. RNA was extracted and reverse transcribed into cDNA as the sequencing template. Here immunoSEQ multiplex PCR was the method, and the copy in TCRdb shows in-frame clones only, minus some. The sample includes 190,000 or so clones, 45% to 65% of them seen just once. Treatment meaning: oral pan-JAK inhibitor, 5-10 mg twice daily. Sequences were derived from CD4+ T cells sorted from blood, sampled at week 4, from a patient treated with tofacitinib. The receptors stem from a human donor with alopecia areata.

This clone was recorded once. This chain uses TRBV5-1 with TRBJ1-1; possible D gene TRBD1, 6 bases. The V gene's germline CDR1 is SGHRS and CDR2 YFSETQ. The V end lost 0 bases, the J end lost 6 bases, and 15 bases lay between the germline ends. This CDR3 is built from 15 residues. The CDR3 nucleotides are TGCGCCAGCAGCTTGGGGACGCCGCAGGGGTCTGAAGCTTTCTTT. It translates to CASSLGTPQGSEAFF.

Only a few counts were recorded for this clone. The J gene is TRBJ2-3, the V gene TRBV9, with D uncertain. Trimming cost V 1 base and J 3 bases, with 12 bases left between them. The germline gives CDR1 SGDLS, CDR2 YYNGEE. This CDR3 spans 15 amino acids. CDR3 coding DNA: TGTGCCAGCAGCGTAAGTGGGGTAATGACAGATACGCAGTATTTT. Its protein product is CASSVSGVMTDTQYF.

The V and J genes are TRBV29-1 and TRBJ2-3, with 8 bases lining up with TRBD2. CDR1 and CDR2 from the germline V gene are SQVTM and ANQGSEA. V lost 4 bases to trimming and J lost 0 bases; unmatched junction nucleotides: 3. There are 14 residues in the CDR3. CDR3 amino acids: CSVATSGSTDTQYF. The CDR3 coding sequence is TGCAGCGTTGCCACTAGCGGAAGCACAGATACGCAGTATTTT.

Only a few counts were recorded for this clone. The rearrangement joins TRBV5-6 to TRBJ2-5; TRBD2 aligns across 12 bases. V gave up 8 bases and J gave up 5 bases; unmatched junction bases: 10. This CDR3 region has 15 residues. Germline V gene sequence: CDR1 SGHDT, CDR2 YYEEEE. The DNA for the CDR3 is TGTGCCAGTCGTCGACTAGCGGGGGCCCGGGAGACCCAGTACTTC. Translation: CASRRLAGARETQYF.

The chain combines TRBV5-4 with TRBJ2-5, with 9 bases fitting TRBD1. This CDR3 region has 15 residues. The germline V gene has CDR1 SGHNT and CDR2 YYREEE (reference sequence). The ends lost 4 bases at V and 3 bases at J; junction bases unmatched: 7. The CDR3 coding sequence is TGTGCCAGCAGCCTCCCCGACAGGGGGGAAGAGACCCAGTACTTC. It codes for CASSLPDRGEETQYF.

A single count supports this clone. The chain combines TRBV5-6 with TRBJ2-5; no clear D gene. V lost 8 bases and J 0 bases, leaving 8 bases between the germline ends. CDR3 length: 12 residues. Germline values: CDR1 SGHDT, CDR2 YYEEEE. The chain's CDR3 is CASGENQETQYF. The CDR3 DNA reads TGTGCCAGTGGGGAAAACCAAGAGACCCAGTACTTC.

V usage is TRBV6-5 and J usage is TRBJ1-5; D is uncertain. Deletions cut 7 bases from V and 0 bases from J, with 7 bases between. Germline V CDR1 and CDR2: MNHEY, SVGAGI. The CDR3 sequence is 13 residues long. The CDR3: CASTDYSNQPQHF. The CDR3 nucleotides read TGTGCCAGCACCGACTATAGCAATCAGCCCCAGCATTTT.

This chain connects TRBV11-1 to TRBJ2-2, with D possibly TRBD2 on 6 matching bases. V was cut by 2 bases and J by 6 bases, with 19 bases left in between. Germline V lookup: CDR1 SGHAT, CDR2 FQDESV (reference sequence). The CDR3 extends over 17 amino acids. CDR3 protein: CASSLTRDSRRAGELFF. In nucleotides, the CDR3 is TGTGCCAGCAGCTTAACCCGGGACTCCCGGAGGGCCGGGGAGCTGTTTTTT.

This clone was counted a single time. This sequence joins TRBV9 and TRBJ2-3; D not resolved. V dropped 4 bases and J dropped 2 bases, with 8 bases sitting between them. The germline gives CDR1 SGDLS, CDR2 YYNGEE. The CDR3 contains 13 residues. CDR3 in DNA: TGTGCCAGCAGCTCCTTAAACACAGATACGCAGTATTTT. It is translated as CASSSLNTDTQYF.

The CDR3 loop reads CASSTRQDGKPYEQYF. CDR3 DNA sequence: TGTGCCAGCAGCACCCGACAGGACGGTAAGCCCTACGAGCAGTACTTC. The chain links TRBV5-4 to TRBJ2-7; D is possibly TRBD1 (6 bases). Trimming stripped 4 bases from V and 2 bases from J, with 19 bases between. Germline-derived CDR1 and CDR2 are SGHNT and YYREEE (reference sequence). The CDR3 is made up of 16 amino acids.

The chain is built from TRBV5-4 and TRBJ2-2, with 9 bases identical to TRBD1. Trimming took 4 bases from V and 5 from J; bases not matched to a gene: 6. Germline assignment: CDR1 SGHNT and CDR2 YYREEE (reference sequence). There are 15 residues in the CDR3. The CDR3: CASSGETGGTGELFF. The CDR3 DNA reads as TGTGCCAGCAGCGGCGAGACAGGGGGAACCGGGGAGCTGTTTTTT.

The V and J genes are TRBV4-1 and TRBJ1-2; D perhaps matches TRBD1 (5 bases). Trimming pared 0 bases from V and 7 bases from J, leaving 15 bases between. The CDR3 runs 15 residues. Germline V gene data show CDR1 as MGHRA and CDR2 as YSYEKL. This CDR3 reads CASSQDHSRGSGYTF. The CDR3 nucleotides read TGCGCCAGCAGCCAAGATCATTCAAGGGGCAGTGGCTACACCTTC.

The chain couples TRBV30 to TRBJ2-1, with a possible D match to TRBD1 (6 bases). CDR1 GTSNPN and CDR2 SVGIG come from the germline V gene (reference sequence). Trimming removed 2 bases from V and 0 bases from J, with 11 bases in between. CDR3 size: 15 residues. The CDR3 region is CAWSWRQVSYNEQFF. The CDR3 DNA follows: TGTGCCTGGAGTTGGCGACAGGTCTCCTACAATGAGCAGTTCTTC.

The V call is TRBV20-1, the J call TRBJ1-2; D might be TRBD1 (5 bases). Trimming took off 3 bases at V and 6 bases at J, with 5 bases between the two ends. Germline loops: CDR1 DFQATT, CDR2 SNEGSKA (reference sequence). The CDR3 is 10 amino acids. The CDR3 loop is CSARGDGYTF. For the CDR3, the DNA is TGCAGTGCTAGGGGGGATGGCTACACCTTC.

This chain links TRBV7-9 with TRBJ2-3, with D uncertain. V was pared by 0 bases and J by 4 bases, with 8 bases between. CDR1 is SEHNR and CDR2 is FQNEAQ in the germline V gene (reference sequence). The length of the CDR3 is 14 residues. The CDR3 coding sequence is TGTGCCAGCAGCTTAGCGTCTACAGCAGATACGCAGTATTTT. This sequence encodes CASSLASTADTQYF.

The V and J genes are TRBV5-4 and TRBJ1-1, with TRBD1 identical over 7 bases. From germline, CDR1 is SGHNT and CDR2 YYREEE (reference sequence). With 4 bases clipped from V and 0 bases from J, the junction kept 12 bases outside the gene matches. CDR3 length equals 17 residues. The CDR3 bases are TGTGCCAGCAGCCCGCTACAGGGGTATAGGGTGAACACTGAAGCTTTCTTT. Amino acids: CASSPLQGYRVNTEAFF.

Of note for this clone: A much larger clone sits a single nucleotide away, making a read error possible. The CDR3, as DNA: TGTGCCAGCAGCCGGGGGGGCACAGATACGCAGTATTTT. Its protein is CASSRGGTDTQYF. The chain couples TRBV9 to TRBJ2-3; 7 bases are shared with TRBD2. This CDR3 is built from 13 residues. Unmatched junction bases numbered 0, after V lost 4 bases and J lost 1 base. From germline, CDR1 is SGDLS and CDR2 YYNGEE.

CDR3 sequence: CASSDLLAVGTDTQYF. DNA for the CDR3: TGTGCCAGCAGCGATCTACTAGCGGTCGGCACAGATACGCAGTATTTT. V and J are TRBV9 and TRBJ2-3, with 8 bases aligning to TRBD2. V lost 3 bases, J lost 1 base, and 7 bases stayed unmatched. Germline CDR1 reads SGDLS; CDR2 reads YYNGEE. The CDR3 contains 16 residues.

The V gene is TRBV29-1, the J gene TRBJ2-1; 7 bases are a match to TRBD1. The CDR3 is made up of 13 amino acids. V shed 3 bases, J shed 12 bases, and the junction held 11 bases outside the gene matches. Germline V lookup: CDR1 SQVTM, CDR2 ANQGSEA. The CDR3 DNA reads TGCAGCGTTGACCTCCATGACAGGGCGGGGCAGTTCTTC. This gives the protein CSVDLHDRAGQFF.

The chain links TRBV30 to TRBJ1-2; possible D gene TRBD1, 5 bases. This CDR3 has 10 amino acids. Germline V gene data show CDR1 as GTSNPN and CDR2 as SVGIG (reference sequence). The V and J ends lost 2 bases and 10 bases respectively, with 8 bases between them. The CDR3 reads CAWSQGSYTF. The CDR3 DNA is TGTGCCTGGAGTCAGGGATCCTACACCTTC.

The V call is TRBV29-1, the J call TRBJ2-2; D perhaps matches TRBD1 (6 bases). V was shortened by 5 bases and J by 2 bases, with 15 bases between the two germline ends. The CDR3 spans 15 residues. Germline CDR1 reads SQVTM; CDR2 reads ANQGSEA. The chain's CDR3 is CSVRTGIRNTGELFF. CDR3 sequence (DNA): TGCAGCGTTCGTACAGGGATACGAAACACCGGGGAGCTGTTTTTT.

Here the CDR3 reads CASSYWTSGNTDTQYF. The CDR3 DNA is TGTGCCAGCAGTTACTGGACTAGCGGGAACACAGATACGCAGTATTTT. The chain uses TRBV6-5 and TRBJ2-3; 12 nucleotides agree with TRBD2. The CDR3 consists of 16 residues. The germline gives CDR1 MNHEY, CDR2 SVGAGI. V shed 1 base, J shed 2 bases, and the junction held 1 base outside the gene matches.

The chain links TRBV23-1 to TRBJ2-5; D possibly corresponds to TRBD1 (6 bases). TRBV23-1 is an ORF, with its function uncertain. The V end lost 6 bases, the J end lost 2 bases, and 16 bases lay between the germline ends. The CDR3 contains 15 residues. In nucleotides, the CDR3 is TGCGCCAGCAGCCAGATCGACAGGATTCAAGAGACCCAGTACTTC. It specifies CASSQIDRIQETQYF.

The chain carries TRBV25-1 and TRBJ1-2, with 10 bases that match TRBD1. Per germline, CDR1 MGHDK and CDR2 SYGVNS. V shed 8 bases and J 5 bases; nucleotides not matched to a gene: 8. The CDR3 sequence is 14 residues long. CDR3 residues: CASGKTGGGYGYTF. CDR3 sequence (DNA): TGTGCCAGCGGGAAGACAGGGGGCGGATATGGCTACACCTTC.

V is TRBV7-2 and J is TRBJ1-6; 7 bases are shared with TRBD1. The CDR3 is 14 residues long. Per the germline V gene, CDR1 is SGHTA and CDR2 is FQGNSA. V was pared by 5 bases and J by 5 bases, with 3 bases of the junction left unmatched. Written as DNA, the CDR3 is TGTGCCAGCAGCCGACAGGGAAATAATTCACCCCTCCACTTT. Translating gives CASSRQGNNSPLHF. Full variable domain (missing parts from reference TRBV7-2 and TRBJ1-6): GAGVSQSPSNKVTEKGKDVELRCDPISGHTALYWYRQSLGQGLEFLIYFQGNSAPDKSGLPSDRFSAERTGGSVSTLTIQRTQQEDSAVYLCASSRQGNNSPLHFGNGTRLTVT.

The CDR3 DNA reads as TGCAGCGGCACCGGGACAGGGAGCGGGCGCTATGGCTACACCTTC. Translating gives CSGTGTGSGRYGYTF. V and J are TRBV29-1 and TRBJ1-2; 9 positions match TRBD1. The CDR3 is 15 amino acids. The junction had 13 bases not matched to a gene; V was cut back by 7 bases and J by 4 bases. Germline lookup yields CDR1 SQVTM and CDR2 ANQGSEA.